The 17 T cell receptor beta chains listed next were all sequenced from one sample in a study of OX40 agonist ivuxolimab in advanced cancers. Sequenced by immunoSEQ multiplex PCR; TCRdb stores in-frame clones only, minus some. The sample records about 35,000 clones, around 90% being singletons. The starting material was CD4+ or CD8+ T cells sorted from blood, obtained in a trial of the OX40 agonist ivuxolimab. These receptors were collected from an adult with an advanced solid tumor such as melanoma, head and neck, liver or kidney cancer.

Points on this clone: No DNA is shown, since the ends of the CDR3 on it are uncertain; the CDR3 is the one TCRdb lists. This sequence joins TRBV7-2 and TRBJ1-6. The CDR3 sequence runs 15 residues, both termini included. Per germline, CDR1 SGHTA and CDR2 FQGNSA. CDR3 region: CASSLTVGGGSPPHF.

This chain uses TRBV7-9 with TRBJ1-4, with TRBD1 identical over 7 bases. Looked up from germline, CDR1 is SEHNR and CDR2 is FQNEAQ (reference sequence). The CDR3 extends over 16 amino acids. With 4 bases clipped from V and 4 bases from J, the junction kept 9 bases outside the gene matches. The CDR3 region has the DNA TGTGCCAGCAGCTACGCGGCCGGGACAGTTAATGAAAAACTGTTTTTT. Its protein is CASSYAAGTVNEKLFF.

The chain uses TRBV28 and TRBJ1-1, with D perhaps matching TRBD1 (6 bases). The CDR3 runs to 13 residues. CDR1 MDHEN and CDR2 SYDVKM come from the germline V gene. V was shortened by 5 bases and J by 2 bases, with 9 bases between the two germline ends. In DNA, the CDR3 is TGTGCCAGCAGTCTACAGGGAAACACTGAAGCTTTCTTT. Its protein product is CASSLQGNTEAFF.

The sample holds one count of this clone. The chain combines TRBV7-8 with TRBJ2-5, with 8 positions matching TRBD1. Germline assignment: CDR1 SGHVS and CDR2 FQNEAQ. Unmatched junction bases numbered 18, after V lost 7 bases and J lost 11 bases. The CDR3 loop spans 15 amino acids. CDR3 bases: TGTGCCAGCACGATTAGGGCAGGGGGCACGGGGGAGCAGTACTTC. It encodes CASTIRAGGTGEQYF.

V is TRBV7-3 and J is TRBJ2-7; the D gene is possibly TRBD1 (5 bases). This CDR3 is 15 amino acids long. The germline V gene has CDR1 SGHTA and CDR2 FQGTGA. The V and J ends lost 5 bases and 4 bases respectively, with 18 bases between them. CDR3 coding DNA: TGTGCCAGCAGCGCACTTGGGGCAGGACCATACGAGCAGTACTTC. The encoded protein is CASSALGAGPYEQYF.

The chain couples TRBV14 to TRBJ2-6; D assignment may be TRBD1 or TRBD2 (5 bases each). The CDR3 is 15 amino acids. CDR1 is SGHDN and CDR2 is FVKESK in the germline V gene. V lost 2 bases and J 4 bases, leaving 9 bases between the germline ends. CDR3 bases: TGTGCCAGCAGCCAATACGGGGCCGGGGCCAACGTCCTGACTTTC. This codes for CASSQYGAGANVLTF.

The CDR3, as DNA: TGTGCCAGCAGGGACACGGGCTCCTACAATGAGCAGTTCTTC. Translating it yields CASRDTGSYNEQFF. This rearrangement joins TRBV28 to TRBJ2-1; the D gene is possibly TRBD1 (5 bases). In germline, CDR1 is MDHEN, CDR2 SYDVKM. This CDR3 is built from 14 residues. V gave up 6 bases and J gave up 0 bases, with 9 bases separating them.

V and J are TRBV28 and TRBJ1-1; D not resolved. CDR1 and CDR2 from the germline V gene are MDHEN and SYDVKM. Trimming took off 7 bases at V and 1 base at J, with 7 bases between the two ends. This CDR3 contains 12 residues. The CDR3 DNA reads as TGTGCCAGCACGCAGGCGAACACTGAAGCTTTCTTT. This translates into CASTQANTEAFF.

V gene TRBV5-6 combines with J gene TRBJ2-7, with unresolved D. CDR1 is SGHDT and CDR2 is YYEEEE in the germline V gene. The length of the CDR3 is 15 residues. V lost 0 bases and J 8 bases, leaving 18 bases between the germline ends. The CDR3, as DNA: TGTGCCAGCAGCTTGGTTTCAGACCAAGGTGCAAAGCAGTACTTC. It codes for CASSLVSDQGAKQYF.

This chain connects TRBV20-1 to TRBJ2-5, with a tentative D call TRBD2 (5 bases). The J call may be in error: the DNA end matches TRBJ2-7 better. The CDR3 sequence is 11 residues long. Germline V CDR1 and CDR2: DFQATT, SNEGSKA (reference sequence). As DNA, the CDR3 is TGCAGTGCCCTGGACTCTTACGAGCAGTACTTC. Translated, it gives CSALDSYEQYF.

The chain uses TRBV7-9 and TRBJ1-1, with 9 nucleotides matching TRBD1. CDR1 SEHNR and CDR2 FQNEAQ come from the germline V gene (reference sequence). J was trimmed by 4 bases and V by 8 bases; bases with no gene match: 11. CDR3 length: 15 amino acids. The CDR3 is CASLGDGTGSTEAFF. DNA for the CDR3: TGTGCCAGCCTCGGGGATGGGACAGGGAGCACTGAAGCTTTCTTT.

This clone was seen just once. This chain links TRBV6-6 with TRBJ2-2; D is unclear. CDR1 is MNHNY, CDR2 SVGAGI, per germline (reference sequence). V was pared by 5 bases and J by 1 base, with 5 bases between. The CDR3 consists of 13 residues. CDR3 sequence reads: CASSPGNTGELFF. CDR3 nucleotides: TGTGCCAGCAGTCCCGGGAACACCGGGGAGCTGTTTTTT.

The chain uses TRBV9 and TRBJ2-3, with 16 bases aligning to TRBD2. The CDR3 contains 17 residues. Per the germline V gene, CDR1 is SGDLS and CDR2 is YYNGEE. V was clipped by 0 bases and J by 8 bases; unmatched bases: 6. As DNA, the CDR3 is TGTGCCAGCAGCGTAGCGGGGACTAGCGGGGGGGCCGGTACGCAGTATTTT. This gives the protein CASSVAGTSGGAGTQYF.

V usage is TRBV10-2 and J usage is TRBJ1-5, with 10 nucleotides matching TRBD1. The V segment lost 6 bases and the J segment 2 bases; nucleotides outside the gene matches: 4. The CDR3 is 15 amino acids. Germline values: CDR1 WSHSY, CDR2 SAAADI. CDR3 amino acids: CASSGQGVGNQPQHF. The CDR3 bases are TGCGCCAGCAGCGGACAGGGGGTCGGCAATCAGCCCCAGCATTTT.

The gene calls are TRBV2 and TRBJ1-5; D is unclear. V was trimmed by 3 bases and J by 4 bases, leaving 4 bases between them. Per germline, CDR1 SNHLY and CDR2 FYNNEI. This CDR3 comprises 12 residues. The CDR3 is CASSDPNQPQHF. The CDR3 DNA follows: TGTGCCAGCAGTGACCCGAATCAGCCCCAGCATTTT.

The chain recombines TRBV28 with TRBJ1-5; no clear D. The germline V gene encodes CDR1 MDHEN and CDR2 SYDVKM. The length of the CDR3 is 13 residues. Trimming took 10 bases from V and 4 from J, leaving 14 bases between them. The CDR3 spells CATDRGLNQPQHF. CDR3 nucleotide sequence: TGTGCCACTGACCGAGGTCTAAATCAGCCCCAGCATTTT.

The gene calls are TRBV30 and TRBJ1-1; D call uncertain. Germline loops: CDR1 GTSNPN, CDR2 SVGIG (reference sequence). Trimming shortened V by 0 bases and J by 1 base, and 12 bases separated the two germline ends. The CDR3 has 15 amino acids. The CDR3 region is CAWSVLEWRNTEAFF. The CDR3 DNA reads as TGTGCCTGGAGTGTACTCGAATGGAGGAACACTGAAGCTTTCTTT.